A selection of T cell receptor beta chains follows, all from one sample in a study of blood T cell repertoires in COVID-19. Profiled with immunoSEQ multiplex PCR; TCRdb holds only in-frame clones, not every one. The repertoire holds about 240,000 clones, with 80% to 85% as singletons. The sample was peripheral blood. The receptor source for this set is a woman older than 75 with COVID-19, enrolled during active disease. Each CDR3 is given with its conserved first and last residue. A D gene is named only where the DNA matches it firmly. The size entry is marked missing in some rows and otherwise reads once, few, many or a size class.

TRBV11-3,TRBJ2-2,-,TRBD1,CASSRQGLNTGELFF,TGTGCCAGCAGCCGACAGGGGTTGAACACCGGGGAGCTGTTTTTT
TRBV6-6,TRBJ2-4,-,-,CASSLGPERNIQYF,TGTGCCAGCAGTCTGGGTCCCGAGAGGAACATTCAGTACTTC
TRBV3-1/TRBV3-2,TRBJ1-2,-,TRBD1,CASSRGQLYGYTF,TGTGCCAGCAGCAGGGGACAGCTCTATGGCTACACCTTC
TRBV7-2,TRBJ2-5,-,TRBD2,CASSRRGAGGGYQETQYF,TGTGCCAGCAGCCGCCGCGGGGCTGGGGGGGGGTATCAAGAGACCCAGTACTTC
TRBV7-9,TRBJ2-5,-,-,CASSLAGSQETQYF,TGTGCCAGCAGCTTAGCAGGGAGTCAAGAGACCCAGTACTTC
TRBV27,TRBJ2-6,once,TRBD2,CASSFKYPAGSSGANVLTF,TGTGCCAGCAGTTTCAAGTACCCAGCGGGAAGTTCCGGGGCCAACGTCCTGACTTTC
TRBV18,TRBJ1-2,few,-,CASSRQLGNYGYTF,TGTGCCAGCTCACGACAACTGGGTAACTATGGCTACACCTTC
TRBV10-3,TRBJ1-2,once,TRBD1,CAISEEGALGGYTF,TGTGCCATCAGTGAAGAGGGGGCTTTAGGGGGCTACACCTTC
TRBV5-4,TRBJ2-7,once,-,CASSLGGVSYEQYF,TGTGCCAGCAGCTTGGGCGGGGTATCCTACGAGCAGTACTTC
TRBV24-1,TRBJ2-5,-,-,CATSDSLRDQETQYF,TGTGCCACCAGTGATTCCCTCAGGGACCAAGAGACCCAGTACTTC
TRBV6-6,TRBJ1-5,-,TRBD1,CASSYSQDRGNQPQHF,TGTGCCAGCAGTTACTCCCAGGACAGGGGGAATCAGCCCCAGCATTTT
TRBV19,TRBJ1-1,-,TRBD1,CASSVRGQGVIGRTEAFF,TGTGCCAGTAGCGTGAGGGGACAGGGGGTGATCGGGAGAACTGAAGCTTTCTTT
TRBV11-2,TRBJ2-3,-,TRBD1,CASSRRGWGTDTQYF,TGTGCCAGCAGCCGCAGGGGGTGGGGGACAGATACGCAGTATTTT
TRBV6-6,TRBJ2-2,-,TRBD2,CASRSLAGGPTGELFF,TGTGCCAGCAGATCCCTAGCGGGAGGGCCCACCGGGGAGCTGTTTTTT
TRBV23-1,TRBJ1-5,-,TRBD1,CASSHASRGTAQYSNQPQHF,TGCGCCAGCAGTCACGCTTCCAGGGGGACAGCTCAATATAGCAATCAGCCCCAGCATTTT
TRBV5-4,TRBJ1-4,-,-,CASSLRGEKLFF,TGTGCCAGCAGCTTGAGAGGTGAAAAACTGTTTTTT
TRBV5-1,TRBJ2-7,-,TRBD1,CASSSAASGGEQYF,TGCGCCAGCAGCTCGGCGGCTTCAGGGGGCGAGCAGTACTTC
TRBV27,TRBJ1-2,-,-,CASSSMGMTAGGYTF,TGTGCCAGCAGTAGTATGGGAATGACAGCGGGAGGCTACACCTTC
TRBV2,TRBJ2-7,-,-,CATSNLAKQYF,TGTGCCACGTCAAACTTAGCCAAGCAGTACTTC
TRBV5-1,TRBJ1-1,once,TRBD1,CASSRQGDNEAFF,TGCGCCAGCAGCCGTCAGGGGGATAATGAAGCTTTCTTT
TRBV19,TRBJ1-3,-,-,CASRAGQIYGNTIYF,TGTGCCAGTAGGGCCGGACAGATATACGGAAACACCATATATTTT
TRBV5-1,TRBJ2-5,once,-,CASSLLATGYQETQYF,TGCGCCAGCAGCTTGTTGGCTACAGGGTACCAAGAGACCCAGTACTTC
TRBV5-6,TRBJ1-3,-,-,CASSSQTGVNTIYF,TGTGCCAGCAGCTCCCAGACAGGAGTAAACACCATATATTTT
TRBV29-1,TRBJ2-1,-,TRBD1,CSVDAGTGGFQFF,TGCAGCGTTGACGCCGGGACAGGGGGTTTTCAGTTCTTC
TRBV7-6,TRBJ2-1,-,TRBD2,CASSFPGLAGGPNEQFF,TGTGCCAGCAGTTTTCCGGGACTAGCGGGAGGGCCGAATGAGCAGTTCTTC
TRBV24-1,TRBJ2-3,once,TRBD2,CATSGRPTDTQYF,TGTGCCACCAGCGGGAGGCCCACAGATACGCAGTATTTT
TRBV6-5,TRBJ1-1,-,TRBD1,CASSYSSGTGAFEAFF,TGTGCCAGCAGTTACTCATCCGGGACAGGGGCATTTGAAGCTTTCTTT
TRBV28,TRBJ1-1,-,-,CASTSRRGRSTEAFF,TGTGCCAGCACTTCTCGGAGGGGAAGGAGCACTGAAGCTTTCTTT
TRBV27,TRBJ1-1,-,TRBD1,CASSSLGQGYTEAFF,TGTGCCAGCAGCTCCTTAGGACAGGGGTACACTGAAGCTTTCTTT
TRBV7-2,TRBJ2-7,-,TRBD1,CASSLMTGPYEQYF,TGTGCCAGCAGCTTGATGACAGGGCCCTACGAGCAGTACTTC
TRBV7-9,TRBJ1-3,-,-,CASSLFSQNTIYF,TGTGCCAGCAGCTTGTTTTCCCAAAACACCATATATTTT
TRBV5-1,TRBJ1-4,-,TRBD1,CASSGTGGAYEKLFF,TGCGCCAGCAGCGGAACAGGGGGCGCTTATGAAAAACTGTTTTTT
TRBV6-2/TRBV6-3,TRBJ1-1,few,-,CASSRTAPGVGTEAFF,TGTGCCAGCAGCCGTACAGCCCCCGGGGTGGGCACTGAAGCTTTCTTT
TRBV28,TRBJ1-5,-,-,CASTSGNQPQHF,TGTGCCAGCACCTCAGGGAATCAGCCCCAGCATTTT
TRBV30,TRBJ1-3,-,-,CAWSGHSRNTIYF,TGTGCCTGGAGCGGACATTCAAGAAACACCATATATTTT
TRBV18,TRBJ2-1,once,-,CASSLGAEALSEQFF,TGTGCCAGCTCCCTAGGGGCGGAAGCTCTTTCTGAGCAGTTCTTC
TRBV5-6,TRBJ1-4,-,TRBD1,CASSGPGTGYEKLFF,TGTGCCAGCAGCGGCCCCGGGACAGGGTATGAAAAACTGTTTTTT
TRBV10-3,TRBJ2-3,-,TRBD2,CAIKGQRGITDTQYF,TGTGCCATCAAAGGGCAGCGGGGGATCACAGATACGCAGTATTTT
TRBV5-1,TRBJ1-6,-,-,CASSPQQASANSPLHF,TGCGCCAGCAGCCCGCAGCAGGCCTCGGCAAATTCACCCCTCCACTTT
TRBV21-1,TRBJ1-3,few,-,CASSRQTGGGNTIYF,TGTGCCAGCAGCAGGCAGACAGGGGGTGGAAACACCATATATTTT
TRBV7-9,TRBJ2-1,-,-,CASSQLAPEQFF,TGTGCCAGCAGCCAACTAGCCCCGGAGCAGTTCTTC